These 8 T cell receptor beta chains originate from one sample sequenced in a study of cytomegalovirus exposure and HLA in healthy donors. 13 Jbeta primers and 60 Vbeta primers were used for the PCR. The table came from immunoSEQ multiplex PCR; TCRdb's copy has only in-frame clones and leaves some out. The sample lists around 150,000 clones, about 75% occurring once. Sequencing input: PBMCs. The receptors shown here come from a woman aged 45 to 65 in good health and CMV-seropositive.

The rearrangement uses TRBV7-2 and TRBJ2-5, with 9 positions matching TRBD1. This CDR3 comprises 14 residues. The V gene's germline CDR1 is SGHTA and CDR2 FQGNSA. With 8 bases clipped from V and 2 bases from J, the junction kept 6 bases outside the gene matches. CDR3 in amino acids: CASGTGGWQETQYF. CDR3 coding DNA: TGTGCCAGCGGCACAGGGGGCTGGCAAGAGACCCAGTACTTC. The whole variable domain, filled in from reference TRBV7-2 and TRBJ2-5, reads GAGVSQSPSNKVTEKGKDVELRCDPISGHTALYWYRQSLGQGLEFLIYFQGNSAPDKSGLPSDRFSAERTGGSVSTLTIQRTQQEDSAVYLCASGTGGWQETQYFGPGTRLLVL.

The gene calls are TRBV30 and TRBJ1-4, with 10 bases that match TRBD1. Trimming cost V 5 bases and J 3 bases; bases outside gene matches: 3. In germline, CDR1 is GTSNPN, CDR2 SVGIG (reference sequence). The CDR3 has 14 amino acids. The CDR3 region is CAWAGQGANEKLFF. In nucleotides, the CDR3 is TGTGCCTGGGCCGGACAGGGGGCTAATGAAAAACTGTTTTTT. Full variable domain (rest looked up from reference TRBV30 and TRBJ1-4): SQTIHQWPATLVQPVGSPLSLECTVEGTSNPNLYWYRQAAGRGLQLLFYSVGIGQISSEVPQNLSASRPQDRQFILSSKKLLLSDSGFYLCAWAGQGANEKLFFGSGTQLSVL.

The rearrangement uses TRBV27 and TRBJ1-5; TRBD1 matches 7 bases. This CDR3 comprises 14 residues. The V gene's germline CDR1 is MNHEY and CDR2 SMNVEV (reference sequence). V lost 5 bases and J lost 3; bases outside the gene matches: 4. CDR3 DNA: TGTGCCAGCAGTCTGACAGGGTACAATCAGCCCCAGCATTTT. Protein product: CASSLTGYNQPQHF.

The rearrangement joins TRBV1 to TRBJ1-2. TRBV1 is a pseudogene locus. This CDR3 region has 14 residues. The CDR3 DNA follows: TGCACCAGCAGCCACGCTGACGGAGACTATGGCTACACCTTC. Its translation: CTSSHADGDYGYTF.

The CDR3 DNA reads as TGTGCCAGCAGCTTGGGAATTAGCCTGAGCACCGGGGAGCTGTTTTTT. It translates to CASSLGISLSTGELFF. The genes are TRBV5-6 and TRBJ2-2, with D unclear. In germline, CDR1 is SGHDT, CDR2 YYEEEE. V shed 0 bases and J shed 4 bases, with 13 bases lying between them. There are 16 residues in the CDR3. The full variable domain, rest sourced from reference TRBV5-6 and TRBJ2-2, is DAGVTQSPTHLIKTRGQQVTLRCSPKSGHDTVSWYQQALGQGPQFIFQYYEEEERQRGNFPDRFSGHQFPNYSSELNVNALLLGDSALYLCASSLGISLSTGELFFGEGSRLTVL.

The chain combines TRBV6-6 with TRBJ2-7, with D hard to call. Between the trimmed V and J ends, which lost 5 bases and 5 bases, there was a span of 7 bases. The germline gives CDR1 MNHNY, CDR2 SVGAGI (reference sequence). The CDR3 has 11 residues. The CDR3 region has the DNA TGTGCCAGCAGTGCGCTAGACGAGCAGTACTTC. Protein product: CASSALDEQYF.

The V and J genes are TRBV5-6 and TRBJ2-7; possibly TRBD2 for D (5 bases). The CDR3 totals 13 residues. V was cut by 2 bases and J by 2 bases, with 8 bases left in between. CDR1 is SGHDT and CDR2 is YYEEEE in the germline V gene. The CDR3 loop is CASSFGLTYEQYF. DNA of the CDR3: TGTGCCAGCAGCTTTGGACTGACCTACGAGCAGTACTTC.

This chain links TRBV5-8 with TRBJ2-1; possible D gene TRBD1, 8 bases. The ends were cut back, 3 bases at V and 7 bases at J, with 17 bases in the middle. CDR3 length: 15 amino acids. Germline CDR1 and CDR2: SGHTS and YDEGEE. The CDR3 sequence is CASSSLRGRGNEQFF. As DNA, the CDR3 is TGTGCCAGCAGCTCCCTCAGGGGGCGGGGGAATGAGCAGTTCTTC.